This T cell receptor (beta chain) derives from a study of stem cell transplantation in POMP-related autoinflammatory disease. At the level of the study: Hypothesis: faulty thymoproteasomes impair CD8+ T-cell selection, skewing TRB repertoires. DNA chimerism showed 100% graft donor engraftment of neutrophils and platelets through one year.

TCRdb's table, derived via immunoSEQ multiplex PCR, lists solely in-frame clones and lacks some. Here the sample spans roughly 9,700 clones, around 79% being singletons. Sample: CD4+ T cells from PBMCs, taken after stem cell transplantation. The origin of this receptor is a human patient with POMP-related autoinflammation and immune dysregulation (PRAID). Some of the T cells may derive from the graft donor.

The CDR3 sequence: CASSDRVDSPLHF. As DNA, the CDR3 is TGTGCCAGCAGTGACAGAGTAGATTCACCCCTCCACTTT. The chain carries TRBV25-1 and TRBJ1-6; no clear D gene. V was trimmed by 3 bases and J by 8 bases, leaving 8 bases between them. The CDR3 consists of 13 residues. Germline loops: CDR1 MGHDK, CDR2 SYGVNS.